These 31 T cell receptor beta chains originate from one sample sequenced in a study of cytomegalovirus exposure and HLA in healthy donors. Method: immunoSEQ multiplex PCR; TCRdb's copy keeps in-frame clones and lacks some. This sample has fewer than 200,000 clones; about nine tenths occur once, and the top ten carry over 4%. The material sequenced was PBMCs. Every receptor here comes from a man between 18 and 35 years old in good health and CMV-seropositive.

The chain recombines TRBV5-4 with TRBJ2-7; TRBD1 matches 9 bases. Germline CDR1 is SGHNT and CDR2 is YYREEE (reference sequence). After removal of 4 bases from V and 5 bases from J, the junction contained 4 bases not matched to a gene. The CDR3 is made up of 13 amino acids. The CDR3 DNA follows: TGTGCCAGCAGCGGAACAGGGGGCAACGAGCAGTACTTC. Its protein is CASSGTGGNEQYF.

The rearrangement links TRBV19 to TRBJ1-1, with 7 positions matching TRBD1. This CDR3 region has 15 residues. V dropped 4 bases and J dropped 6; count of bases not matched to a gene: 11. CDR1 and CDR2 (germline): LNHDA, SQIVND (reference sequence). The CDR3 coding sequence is TGTGCCAGTAGTACACTCGCCAGGGGGTGGCCTGAAGCTTTCTTT. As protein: CASSTLARGWPEAFF.

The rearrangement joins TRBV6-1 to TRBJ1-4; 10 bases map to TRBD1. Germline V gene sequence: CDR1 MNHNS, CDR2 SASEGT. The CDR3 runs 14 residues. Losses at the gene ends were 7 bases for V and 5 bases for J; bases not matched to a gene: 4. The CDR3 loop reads CASIRTGGNEKLFF. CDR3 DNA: TGTGCCAGCATTCGGACAGGGGGAAATGAAAAACTGTTTTTT.

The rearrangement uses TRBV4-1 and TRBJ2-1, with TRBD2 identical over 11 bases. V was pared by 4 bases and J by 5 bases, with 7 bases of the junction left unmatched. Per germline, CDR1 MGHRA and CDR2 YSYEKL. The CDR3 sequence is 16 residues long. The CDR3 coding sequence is TGCGCCAGCAGCCGAGGGACTAGCGGAGCAAACAATGAGCAGTTCTTC. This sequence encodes CASSRGTSGANNEQFF.

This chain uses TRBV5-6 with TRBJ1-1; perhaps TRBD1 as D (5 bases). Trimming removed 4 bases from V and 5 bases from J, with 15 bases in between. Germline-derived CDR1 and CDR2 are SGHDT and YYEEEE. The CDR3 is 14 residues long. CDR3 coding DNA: TGTGCCAGCAGCCCCTCTGGGGGGATGACTGAAGCTTTCTTT. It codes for CASSPSGGMTEAFF.

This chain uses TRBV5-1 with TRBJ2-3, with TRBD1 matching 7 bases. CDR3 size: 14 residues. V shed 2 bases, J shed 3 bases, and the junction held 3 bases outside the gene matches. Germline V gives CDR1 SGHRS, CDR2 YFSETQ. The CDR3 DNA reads TGCGCCAGCAGCTTAAGGGGGCCTACAGATACGCAGTATTTT. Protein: CASSLRGPTDTQYF.

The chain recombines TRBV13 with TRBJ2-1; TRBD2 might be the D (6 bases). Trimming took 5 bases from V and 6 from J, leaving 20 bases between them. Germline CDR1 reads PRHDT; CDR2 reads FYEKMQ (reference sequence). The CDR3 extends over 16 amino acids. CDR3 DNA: TGTGCCAGCAGCCCAGGCGCAAGCGGGCCCGGCAATGAGCAGTTCTTC. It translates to CASSPGASGPGNEQFF.

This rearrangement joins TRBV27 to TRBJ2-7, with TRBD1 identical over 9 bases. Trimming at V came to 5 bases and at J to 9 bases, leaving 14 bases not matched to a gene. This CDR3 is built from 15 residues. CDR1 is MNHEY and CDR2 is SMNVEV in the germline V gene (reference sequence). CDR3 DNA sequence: TGTGCCAGCAGTCCCACCGGGACAGGGTTACTAGGGCAGTACTTC. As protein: CASSPTGTGLLGQYF.

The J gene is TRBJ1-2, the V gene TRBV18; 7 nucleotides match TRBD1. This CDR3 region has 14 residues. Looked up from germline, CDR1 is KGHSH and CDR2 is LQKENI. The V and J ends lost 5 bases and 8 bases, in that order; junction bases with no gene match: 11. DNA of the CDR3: TGTGCCAGCTCAGCATCCGAGACAGGGTCGGGCTACACCTTC. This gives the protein CASSASETGSGYTF.

The CDR3 region has the DNA TGTGCCAGCAGTGCTGTTAGCAGCAGATCCTCCTACGAGCAGTACTTC. Encoded protein: CASSAVSSRSSYEQYF. This chain joins TRBV6-6 and TRBJ2-7; no reliable D call. Per the germline V gene, CDR1 is MNHNY and CDR2 is SVGAGI (reference sequence). Trimming removed 5 bases from V and 0 bases from J, with 17 bases in between. This CDR3 is built from 16 residues.

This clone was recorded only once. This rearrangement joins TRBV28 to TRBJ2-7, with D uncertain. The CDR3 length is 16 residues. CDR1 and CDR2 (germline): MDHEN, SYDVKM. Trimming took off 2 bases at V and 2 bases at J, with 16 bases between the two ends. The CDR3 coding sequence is TGTGCCAGCAGTTTACGGAGCCAGATTACACCCTACGAGCAGTACTTC. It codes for CASSLRSQITPYEQYF.

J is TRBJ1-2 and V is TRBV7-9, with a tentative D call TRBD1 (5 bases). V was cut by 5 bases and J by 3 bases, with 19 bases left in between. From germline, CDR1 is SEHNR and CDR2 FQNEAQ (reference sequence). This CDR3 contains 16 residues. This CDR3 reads CASSPSGQGIYYGYTF. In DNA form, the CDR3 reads TGTGCCAGCAGCCCGTCCGGTCAGGGAATTTACTATGGCTACACCTTC.

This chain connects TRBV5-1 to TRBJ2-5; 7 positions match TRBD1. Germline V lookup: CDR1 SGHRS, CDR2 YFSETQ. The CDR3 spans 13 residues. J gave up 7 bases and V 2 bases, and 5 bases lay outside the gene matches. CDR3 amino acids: CASSLTGDRTQYF. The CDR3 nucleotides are TGCGCCAGCAGCTTAACAGGGGACCGGACCCAGTACTTC.

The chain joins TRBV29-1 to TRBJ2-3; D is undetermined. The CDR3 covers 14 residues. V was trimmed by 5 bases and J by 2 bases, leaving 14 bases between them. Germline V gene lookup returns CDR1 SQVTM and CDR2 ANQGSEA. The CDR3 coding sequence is TGCAGCGTTATACACCAAATTATCACAGATACGCAGTATTTT. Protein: CSVIHQIITDTQYF.

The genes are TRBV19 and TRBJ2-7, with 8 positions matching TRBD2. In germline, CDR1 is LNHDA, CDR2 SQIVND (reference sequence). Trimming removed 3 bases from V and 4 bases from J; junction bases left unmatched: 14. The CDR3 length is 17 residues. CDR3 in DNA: TGTGCCAGTAGTATCGGCTATCGGGGGGGCCGTGGGTACGAGCAGTACTTC. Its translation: CASSIGYRGGRGYEQYF.

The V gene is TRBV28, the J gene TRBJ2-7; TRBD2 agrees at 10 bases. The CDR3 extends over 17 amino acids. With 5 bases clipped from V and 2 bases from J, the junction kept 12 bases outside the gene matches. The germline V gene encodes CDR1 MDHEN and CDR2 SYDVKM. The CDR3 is CASSHRRLAGPPYEQYF. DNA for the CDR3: TGTGCCAGCAGTCACCGGAGACTAGCGGGCCCCCCCTACGAGCAGTACTTC.

The CDR3 here is CASSPYRDQPQHF. The CDR3, as DNA: TGTGCCAGCAGCCCGTACAGGGATCAGCCCCAGCATTTT. The V gene is TRBV7-2, the J gene TRBJ1-5; D is perhaps TRBD1 (6 bases). Deletions cut 5 bases from V and 5 bases from J, with 10 bases between. CDR1 SGHTA and CDR2 FQGNSA come from the germline V gene. CDR3 size: 13 residues.

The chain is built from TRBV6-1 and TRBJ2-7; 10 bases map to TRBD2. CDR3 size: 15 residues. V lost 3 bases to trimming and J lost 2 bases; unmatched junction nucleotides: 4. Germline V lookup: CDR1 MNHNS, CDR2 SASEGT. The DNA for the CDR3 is TGTGCCAGCAGTGAGCCGGGACTAGCGACCTACGAGCAGTACTTC. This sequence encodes CASSEPGLATYEQYF.

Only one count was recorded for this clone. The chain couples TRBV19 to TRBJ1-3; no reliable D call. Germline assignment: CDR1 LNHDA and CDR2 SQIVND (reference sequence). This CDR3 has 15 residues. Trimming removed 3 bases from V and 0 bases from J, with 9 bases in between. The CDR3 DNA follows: TGTGCCAGTAGTATTTTAGCGGTCTCTGGAAACACCATATATTTT. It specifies CASSILAVSGNTIYF.

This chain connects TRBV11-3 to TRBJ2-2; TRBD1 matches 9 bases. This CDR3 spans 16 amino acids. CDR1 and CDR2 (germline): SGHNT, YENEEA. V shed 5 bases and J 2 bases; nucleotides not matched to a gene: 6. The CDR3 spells CASSPGDRVNTGELFF. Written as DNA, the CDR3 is TGTGCCAGCAGCCCCGGGGACAGGGTAAACACCGGGGAGCTGTTTTTT.

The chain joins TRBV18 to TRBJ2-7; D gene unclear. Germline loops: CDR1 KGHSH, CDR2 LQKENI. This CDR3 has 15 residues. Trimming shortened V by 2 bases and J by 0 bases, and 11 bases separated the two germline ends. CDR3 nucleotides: TGTGCCAGCTCACCAAGTCTAGGATACTCCTACGAGCAGTACTTC. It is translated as CASSPSLGYSYEQYF.

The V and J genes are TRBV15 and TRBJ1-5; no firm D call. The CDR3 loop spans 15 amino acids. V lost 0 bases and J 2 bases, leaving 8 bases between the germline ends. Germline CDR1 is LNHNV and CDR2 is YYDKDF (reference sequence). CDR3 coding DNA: TGTGCCACCAGCAGAGACGGTTTCGGCAATCAGCCCCAGCATTTT. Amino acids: CATSRDGFGNQPQHF.

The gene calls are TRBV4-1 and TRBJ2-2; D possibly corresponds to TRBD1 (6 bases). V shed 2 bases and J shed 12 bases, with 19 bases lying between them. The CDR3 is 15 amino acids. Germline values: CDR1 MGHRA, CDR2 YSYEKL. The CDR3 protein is CASSQYAGALVQLFF. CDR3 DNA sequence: TGCGCCAGCAGCCAATACGCAGGGGCCCTAGTCCAGCTGTTTTTT.

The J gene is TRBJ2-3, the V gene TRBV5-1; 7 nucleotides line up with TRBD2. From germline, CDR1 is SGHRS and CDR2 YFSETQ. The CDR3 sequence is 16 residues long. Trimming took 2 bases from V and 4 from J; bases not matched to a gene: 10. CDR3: CASSFFGGLAADTQYF. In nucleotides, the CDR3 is TGCGCCAGCAGCTTTTTTGGAGGGCTAGCGGCAGATACGCAGTATTTT.

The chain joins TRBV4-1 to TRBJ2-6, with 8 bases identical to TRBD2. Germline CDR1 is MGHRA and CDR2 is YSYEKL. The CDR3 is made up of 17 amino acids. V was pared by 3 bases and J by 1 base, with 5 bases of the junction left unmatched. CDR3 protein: CASSHWTSQSGANVLTF. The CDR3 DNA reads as TGCGCCAGCAGCCATTGGACTAGCCAATCTGGGGCCAACGTCCTGACTTTC.

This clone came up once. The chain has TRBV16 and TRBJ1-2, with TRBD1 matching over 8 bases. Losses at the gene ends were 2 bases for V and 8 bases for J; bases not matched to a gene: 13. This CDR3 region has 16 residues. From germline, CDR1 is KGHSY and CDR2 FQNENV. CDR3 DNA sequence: TGTGCCAGCAGCCAAATCAAACCGGACAGGGTGAAGGGCTACACCTTC. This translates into CASSQIKPDRVKGYTF.

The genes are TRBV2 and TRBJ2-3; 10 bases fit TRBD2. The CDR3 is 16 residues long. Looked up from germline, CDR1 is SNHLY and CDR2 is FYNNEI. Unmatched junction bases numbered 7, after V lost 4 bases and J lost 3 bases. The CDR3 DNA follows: TGTGCCAGCAGTGTTCCAGCGGGAGGGCCGACAGATACGCAGTATTTT. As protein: CASSVPAGGPTDTQYF.

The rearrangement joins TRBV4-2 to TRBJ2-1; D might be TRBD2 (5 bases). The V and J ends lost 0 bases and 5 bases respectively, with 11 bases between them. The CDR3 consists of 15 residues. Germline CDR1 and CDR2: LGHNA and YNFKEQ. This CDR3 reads CASSQDNNSDNEQFF. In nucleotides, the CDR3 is TGTGCCAGCAGCCAAGATAACAATAGCGACAATGAGCAGTTCTTC.

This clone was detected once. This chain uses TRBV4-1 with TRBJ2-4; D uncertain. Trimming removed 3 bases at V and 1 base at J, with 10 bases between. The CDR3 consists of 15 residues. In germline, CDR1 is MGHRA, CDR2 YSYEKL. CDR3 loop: CASSHGPLAKNIQYF. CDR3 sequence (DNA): TGCGCCAGCAGCCATGGGCCCCTGGCCAAAAACATTCAGTACTTC.

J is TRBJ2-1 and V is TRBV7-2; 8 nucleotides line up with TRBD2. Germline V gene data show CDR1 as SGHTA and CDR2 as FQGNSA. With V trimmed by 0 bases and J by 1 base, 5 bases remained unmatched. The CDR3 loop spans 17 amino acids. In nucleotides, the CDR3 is TGTGCCAGCAGCTTAGCCCCGGGACTAGGATCCTACAATGAGCAGTTCTTC. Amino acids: CASSLAPGLGSYNEQFF.

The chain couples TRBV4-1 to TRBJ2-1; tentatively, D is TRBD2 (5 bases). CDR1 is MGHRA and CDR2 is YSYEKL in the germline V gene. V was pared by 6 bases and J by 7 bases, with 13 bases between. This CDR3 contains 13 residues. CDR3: CASRRGMSNEQFF. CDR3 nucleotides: TGCGCCAGCAGGAGAGGGATGTCTAATGAGCAGTTCTTC.